This TCR beta chain was retrieved from a study of cytomegalovirus exposure and HLA in healthy donors. Study-level findings and limits: Follow-up analysis later connected one missense variant in DCLRE1C with trimming of TCR beta V- and J-genes.

As regards this clone: Its antigen is not known.

The ends were cut back, 2 bases at V and 8 bases at J, with 12 bases in the middle. The CDR3 runs to 13 residues. Germline V lookup: CDR1 SNHLY, CDR2 FYNNEI. Vbeta (60) and Jbeta (13) primers were used in the PCR. Assay: immunoSEQ multiplex PCR; the TCRdb copy retains only in-frame clones and omits some. The sample includes about 120,000 clones, nearly 80% of them seen just once. This TCR came from a woman aged 25 to 39 in good health and CMV-seropositive. The chain has TRBV2 and TRBJ1-2; D remains unclear. Sequencing input: PBMCs. CDR3 DNA sequence: TGTGCCAGCAGTGAATCGGCGTCGGGGGGCTACACCTTC. It yields the protein CASSESASGGYTF.